A selection of T cell receptor beta chains follows, all from one sample in a study of beta chain features in type 1 diabetes. Sequencing used immunoSEQ multiplex PCR; TCRdb keeps in-frame clones, though not all of them. The sample yields 500,000 to 850,000 clones, over 11% seen once. Sequenced material: naive CD4+ T cells from blood. These receptor sequences come from a young man with type 1 diabetes. Each CDR3 is given with its conserved first and last residue. A D gene is named only where the DNA matches it firmly. Where a row states a size, it is once, few, many or the class of an expanded clone; other rows omit it.

few TRBJ2-1 - TRBV7-9 TGTGCCAGCAGCTTAGTTTCAGATAACAATGAGCAGTTCTTC CASSLVSDNNEQFF
few TRBJ2-1 TRBD2 TRBV7-6 TGTGCCAGCAGCCCCATGCGGGAGGCCTACAATGAGCAGTTCTTC CASSPMREAYNEQFF
few TRBJ1-2 - TRBV7-2 TGTGCCAGCAGCCCTATTGGACAGATTAACTATGGCTACACCTTC CASSPIGQINYGYTF
once TRBJ1-4 - TRBV4-1 TGCGCCAGCAGCCACGGGAGAACGAATGAAAAACTGTTTTTT CASSHGRTNEKLFF
- TRBJ2-3 - TRBV7-9 TGTGCCAGCAGCCCCATAGGAGATACGCAGTATTTT CASSPIGDTQYF
- TRBJ2-1 - TRBV7-9 TGTGCCAGCAGCTTAGCGGGTAGCGTTTCCTACAATGAGCAGTTCTTC CASSLAGSVSYNEQFF
- TRBJ2-7 - TRBV7-9 TGTGCCAGCAGCTTAGCGGAGGTAGCGGTCTACGAGCAGTACTTC CASSLAEVAVYEQYF
few TRBJ2-3 - TRBV7-3 TGTGCCAGCAGCTCTCAAGGGCCTAGCACAGATACGCAGTATTTT CASSSQGPSTDTQYF
- TRBJ2-3 - TRBV19 TGTGCCAGTAGTTCGCAGGGTGATACGCAGTATTTT CASSSQGDTQYF
- TRBJ2-3 - TRBV6-5 TGTGCCAGCAGGCCGGGACGGGTCACAGATACGCAGTATTTT CASRPGRVTDTQYF
few TRBJ2-1 TRBD1 TRBV7-9 TGTGCCAGCAGCTTTTCGATAGGGGGCACCTCCTACAATGAGCAGTTCTTC CASSFSIGGTSYNEQFF
few TRBJ2-3 TRBD2 TRBV7-2 TGTGCCAGCAGCTCGCAGCGGGACAGCACAGATACGCAGTATTTT CASSSQRDSTDTQYF
few TRBJ2-1 - TRBV7-9 TGTGCCAGCAGCTTCCTAGACAATGAGCAGTTCTTC CASSFLDNEQFF
- TRBJ2-5 - TRBV4-2 TGTGCCAGCAGCCAAGTTAGGGACTCACGGCAAGAGACCCAGTACTTC CASSQVRDSRQETQYF
few TRBJ1-1 TRBD1 TRBV7-9 TGTGCCAGCAGCTTCGGGACAGAGAACACTGAAGCTTTCTTT CASSFGTENTEAFF
- TRBJ1-2 - TRBV2 TGTGCCAGCAGTGTAGACAGGACGATGTATGGCTACACCTTC CASSVDRTMYGYTF
- TRBJ2-5 - TRBV19 TGTGCCAGTAGTCGCGGGACAATCTTTGAGACCCAGTACTTC CASSRGTIFETQYF
few TRBJ1-1 - TRBV25-1 TGTGCCAGCAGTGAAGAGGGGCGGGGTTCGGGGACTGAAGCTTTCTTT CASSEEGRGSGTEAFF
- TRBJ2-3 - TRBV5-1 TGCGCCAGCAGCTTGGAACCAATGGGGGGGCGAGCAGATACGCAGTATTTT CASSLEPMGGRADTQYF
- TRBJ2-7 - TRBV30 TGTGCCTGGAGTCCCCTGGGGTACGAGCAGTACTTC CAWSPLGYEQYF
- TRBJ1-2 - TRBV29-1 TGCAGCGTTGGAGGTGGACTCCCCTATGGCTACACCTTC CSVGGGLPYGYTF
- TRBJ2-5 - TRBV2 TGTGCCAGCAGCACCGGACAGAAAGAGACCCAGTACTTC CASSTGQKETQYF
few TRBJ2-4 - TRBV4-3 TGCGCCAGCAGCCAAGATACAGGTCTAGCCAAAAACATTCAGTACTTC CASSQDTGLAKNIQYF
few TRBJ1-1 - TRBV15 TGTGCCACCAGCGCAGAAAGTAACACTGAAGCTTTCTTT CATSAESNTEAFF
few TRBJ1-1 - TRBV18 TGTGCCAGCTCACCCTTAAAGGGGCCGAACACTGAAGCTTTCTTT CASSPLKGPNTEAFF
- TRBJ2-7 - TRBV30 TGTGCCTGGAGTATCCCCGGGACCCCGAGGGAGCAGTACTTC CAWSIPGTPREQYF
- TRBJ2-1 TRBD2 TRBV2 TGTGCCAGCAGTTTAGCGGGGGTCTCCTACAATGAGCAGTTCTTC CASSLAGVSYNEQFF
- TRBJ2-3 TRBD1 TRBV15 TGTGCCACCAGCAGCGGACAGGGCACAGATACGCAGTATTTT CATSSGQGTDTQYF
few TRBJ2-5 TRBD2 TRBV15 TGTGCCACCAGCAGAGCAGGGACTAGCGGGACTCAAGAGACCCAGTACTTC CATSRAGTSGTQETQYF
few TRBJ2-1 TRBD1 TRBV10-3 TGTGCCATCAGTGAAGGACAGGGCTACAATGAGCAGTTCTTC CAISEGQGYNEQFF
few TRBJ1-2 - TRBV28 TGTGCCAGCAGTTTATCCGGCATTAACTATGGCTACACCTTC CASSLSGINYGYTF
- TRBJ2-3 - TRBV29-1 TGCAGCGTTATCAACACAGATACGCAGTATTTT CSVINTDTQYF
few TRBJ2-5 TRBD2 TRBV7-9 TGTGCCAGCAGCTTAAGGGAGGGAGCGGGAGAGACCCAGTACTTC CASSLREGAGETQYF
- TRBJ2-7 TRBD2 TRBV7-9 TGTGCCAGCAGCTTACGGACTAGCGGGGGTGGAGACGAGCAGTACTTC CASSLRTSGGGDEQYF
- TRBJ2-1 - TRBV29-1 TGCAGCGTTGCCAATTCATGGAATGAGCAGTTCTTC CSVANSWNEQFF
few TRBJ1-2 - TRBV5-1 TGCGCCAGCAGCTTGGAGCTGGGAAGGGGCTATGGCTACACCTTC CASSLELGRGYGYTF
few TRBJ2-3 TRBD2 TRBV7-9 TGTGCCAGCAGCTCCCCTAGCGGGGATACGCAGTATTTT CASSSPSGDTQYF
few TRBJ1-5 - TRBV30 TGTGCCTGGCAGCAGGGGTATAGCAATCAGCCCCAGCATTTT CAWQQGYSNQPQHF
few TRBJ1-5 - TRBV30 TGTGCCTGGAGTAGGGAAAGTAGCAATCAGCCCCAGCATTTT CAWSRESSNQPQHF
- TRBJ2-6 - TRBV23-1 TGCGCCAGCAGTCAACGAATCAGAGGGGACACCCCCTCTGGGGCCAACGTCCTGACTTTC CASSQRIRGDTPSGANVLTF
few TRBJ2-7 - TRBV20-1 TGCAGTGCTAGTCGAGGCGAGCAGTACTTC CSASRGEQYF